These 10 T cell receptor beta chains originate from one sample sequenced in a study of T cell responses to AZD1222 COVID-19 vaccine. Repertoires were generated with immunoSEQ multiplex PCR, while TCRdb's copy carries only in-frame clones and drops some. The sample carries 150,000 or so clones, approximately 91% recorded once. This material consisted of peripheral blood, taken 28 days after the second AZD1222 dose. All receptors come from an adult who received the AZD1222 COVID-19 vaccine.

The V and J genes are TRBV5-5 and TRBJ2-7; no definite D call. The CDR3 sequence is 13 residues long. Germline CDR1 reads SGHKS; CDR2 reads YYEKEE (reference sequence). Trimming left V 3 bases short and J 3 bases short, with 10 bases between. CDR3 in DNA: TGTGCCAGCAGCTCCATTTTAGACTACGAGCAGTACTTC. This codes for CASSSILDYEQYF.

This chain uses TRBV5-4 with TRBJ2-7, with 7 bases identical to TRBD1. CDR3 length equals 14 residues. The J segment lost 2 bases and the V segment lost 1 base, leaving 3 bases of the junction unmatched. Germline V gene sequence: CDR1 SGHNT, CDR2 YYREEE (reference sequence). Here the CDR3 DNA reads TGTGCCAGCAGCTTGACAGGGGACACCTACGAGCAGTACTTC. Its translation: CASSLTGDTYEQYF.

V and J are TRBV6-4 and TRBJ2-2, with D possibly being TRBD2 (5 bases). This CDR3 has 14 amino acids. Trimming left V 4 bases short and J 3 bases short, with 9 bases between. Germline CDR1 and CDR2: MRHNA and SNTAGT. CDR3 loop: CASSGGLDTGELFF. For the CDR3, the DNA is TGTGCCAGCAGTGGAGGGCTCGACACCGGGGAGCTGTTTTTT.

The chain has TRBV11-2 and TRBJ1-1; TRBD1 matches 12 bases. The V gene's germline CDR1 is SGHAT and CDR2 FQNNGV. This CDR3 comprises 19 residues. Trimming cost V 3 bases and J 5 bases; bases outside gene matches: 16. CDR3 DNA: TGTGCCAGCAGCTTCGATTCCCGCCCGGGACAGGGGGCGCGTACTGAAGCTTTCTTT. It yields the protein CASSFDSRPGQGARTEAFF.

The V call is TRBV24-1, the J call TRBJ2-3; 7 nucleotides align to TRBD2. The CDR3 is 16 amino acids. Germline CDR1 and CDR2: KGHDR and SFDVKD. V shed 1 base and J 0 bases; nucleotides not matched to a gene: 3. The CDR3 region is CATSDFTGGSTDTQYF. The CDR3 DNA sequence: TGTGCCACCAGTGATTTTACGGGGGGAAGCACAGATACGCAGTATTTT.

This chain links TRBV24-1 with TRBJ1-4; perhaps TRBD1 as D (5 bases). The ends were cut back, 4 bases at V and 8 bases at J, with 16 bases in the middle. CDR3 length: 15 amino acids. The germline CDR1 and CDR2 sequences are KGHDR and SFDVKD. In DNA, the CDR3 is TGTGCCACCAGTGACCCCGGGCCGGAGGGGGAAAAACTGTTTTTT. This translates into CATSDPGPEGEKLFF.

The chain couples TRBV21-1 to TRBJ2-7; TRBD2 is the table's D call, not checked against the DNA. TRBV21-1 has pseudogene status. The CDR3 length is 15 residues. The CDR3 DNA follows: TGTGCCAGCAGCAAGGGGAGGTTTCCGATCTACGAGCAGTACTTC. Its protein product is CASSKGRFPIYEQYF.

The rearrangement uses TRBV6-5 and TRBJ2-5, with D perhaps matching TRBD2 (5 bases). There are 13 residues in the CDR3. Germline CDR1 is MNHEY and CDR2 is SVGAGI. V was trimmed by 5 bases and J by 4 bases, leaving 11 bases between them. The CDR3 DNA follows: TGTGCCAGCAGTACGGACTCGCTAGAGACCCAGTACTTC. Protein: CASSTDSLETQYF.

The V gene is TRBV19, the J gene TRBJ2-7; D may be TRBD1 (5 bases). Trimming stripped 5 bases from V and 5 bases from J, with 13 bases between. From germline, CDR1 is LNHDA and CDR2 SQIVND (reference sequence). The CDR3 is 13 amino acids. This chain's CDR3 is CASSSQGLNEQYF. The CDR3 nucleotides are TGTGCCAGTAGTTCTCAGGGTTTGAACGAGCAGTACTTC.

This rearrangement joins TRBV5-1 to TRBJ2-1; the D gene could be TRBD1 or TRBD2 (5 bases each). The CDR3 has 13 amino acids. V lost 3 bases, J lost 10 bases, and 14 bases lay in between. CDR1 and CDR2 (germline): SGHRS, YFSETQ. The CDR3 DNA sequence: TGCGCCAGCAGCTCCCGTCGGGACCGGGAGCAGTTCTTC. Translating gives CASSSRRDREQFF.